Listed below are T cell receptor beta chains from one sample, sequenced in a study of Graves' ophthalmopathy and Graves' hyperthyroidism. TCRdb independently ran MiXCR on the multiplex PCR reads; one entry per CDR3 protein. The table lists approximately 160,000 distinct CDR3 sequences, 39% of them singletons, with about 8.2% in the top ten. Sequencing input: peripheral blood. The origin of the receptors is a man younger than 40 with Graves' ophthalmopathy. Both conserved end residues are part of each CDR3. D genes are given only for firm matches. A row's size may be missing; if present it is once, few, many or a size class.

V gene	D gene	clone size	J gene	CDR3 protein	CDR3 DNA
TRBV12-3/TRBV12-4	TRBD2	-	TRBJ2-7	CASSSTSGGNEQYF	TGTGCCAGCAGTTCTACTAGCGGGGGAAACGAGCAGTACTTC
TRBV28	TRBD2	many	TRBJ2-2	CASSPGTSGLTGELFF	TGTGCCAGCAGTCCAGGGACTAGCGGGCTGACCGGGGAGCTGTTTTTT
TRBV18	-	many	TRBJ2-6	CASSPSTGANVLTF	TGTGCCAGCTCACCGTCAACTGGGGCCAACGTCCTGACTTTC
TRBV6-2/TRBV6-3	-	many	TRBJ1-5	CASSVDSNQPQHF	TGTGCCAGCAGTGTAGATAGCAATCAGCCCCAGCATTTT
TRBV19	-	many	TRBJ1-2	CASRDARRGYTF	TGTGCCAGCCGGGACGCACGTCGGGGCTACACCTTC
TRBV28	TRBD1	few	TRBJ2-7	CATETGVGYEQYF	TGTGCCACCGAGACAGGGGTAGGTTACGAGCAGTACTTC
TRBV12-5	-	few	TRBJ1-1	CASGVVSGVNTEAFF	TGTGCTAGTGGTGTAGTATCAGGGGTGAACACTGAAGCTTTCTTT
TRBV9	-	-	TRBJ2-5	CASSASTLRETQYF	TGTGCCAGCAGCGCCAGTACCCTACGAGAGACCCAGTACTTC
TRBV30	-	many	TRBJ1-1	CAWNALNTEAFF	TGTGCCTGGAATGCCTTGAACACTGAAGCTTTCTTT
TRBV5-1	TRBD1	-	TRBJ1-1	CASSRSTGGTEAFF	TGCGCCAGCAGCCGTTCCACAGGGGGCACTGAAGCTTTCTTT
TRBV7-9	-	-	TRBJ2-2	CASSLGLTNTGELFF	TGTGCCAGCAGCCTGGGACTGACGAACACCGGGGAGCTGTTTTTT
TRBV2	-	many	TRBJ1-2	CASSEGRQVAVKSGYTF	TGTGCCAGCAGTGAAGGGCGACAGGTTGCGGTGAAGAGTGGCTACACCTTC
TRBV28	-	many	TRBJ2-5	CASSSKQETQYF	TGTGCCAGCAGCTCCAAGCAGGAGACCCAGTACTTC
TRBV7-8	-	-	TRBJ1-3	CASTSGQGSGNTIYF	TGTGCCAGCACCTCCGGGCAGGGCTCTGGAAACACCATATATTTT
TRBV12-3/TRBV12-4	-	-	TRBJ2-5	CASSLGPRLYQYF	TGTGCCAGCAGTTTAGGTCCCAGGCTGTACCAGTACTTC
TRBV2	-	-	TRBJ2-7	CASRAGKVLAEQYF	TGTGCCAGCCGGGCGGGTAAGGTCCTAGCCGAGCAGTACTTC
TRBV9	TRBD1	many	TRBJ2-2	CASTHRGTGELFF	TGTGCCAGCACCCACAGGGGCACCGGGGAGCTGTTTTTT
TRBV4-1	-	-	TRBJ1-5	CASSQVSPVRGYQPQHF	TGCGCCAGCAGCCAAGTGTCTCCCGTCAGGGGATATCAGCCCCAGCATTTT
TRBV6-2/TRBV6-3	-	-	TRBJ2-7	CASRTAGRYEQYF	TGTGCCAGCCGAACGGCGGGTCGATACGAGCAGTACTTC
TRBV7-2	-	-	TRBJ1-2	CARSQEADSNYGYTF	TGTGCCAGAAGCCAAGAGGCGGACTCTAACTATGGCTACACCTTC
TRBV5-6	-	many	TRBJ1-1	CASSLVGGRLAEAFF	TGTGCCAGCAGCTTGGTTGGGGGGCGATTAGCTGAAGCTTTCTTT
TRBV29-1	-	many	TRBJ1-3	CSVLHSSGNTIYF	TGCAGCGTCCTACATAGCTCTGGAAACACCATATATTTT
TRBV6-1	-	many	TRBJ2-6	CASSDGSSGANVLTF	TGTGCCAGCAGTGATGGGAGCTCTGGGGCCAACGTCCTGACTTTC
TRBV10-3	-	many	TRBJ2-7	CAISDKGRTFGEQYF	TGTGCCATCAGTGATAAGGGACGGACGTTCGGCGAGCAGTACTTC
TRBV7-2	-	many	TRBJ1-2	CASSLTNYGYTF	TGTGCCAGCAGCTTGACTAACTATGGCTACACCTTC
TRBV7-2	-	-	TRBJ2-5	CASSVLGGETQYF	TGTGCCAGCAGCGTACTAGGTGGAGAGACCCAGTACTTC
TRBV28	-	-	TRBJ2-7	CASSLHLSYEQYF	TGTGCCAGCAGTCTGCACCTCTCCTACGAGCAGTACTTC
TRBV30	-	many	TRBJ1-1	CAWLEGGSNTEAFF	TGTGCCTGGCTTGAAGGGGGGTCTAACACTGAAGCTTTCTTT
TRBV6-1	-	once	TRBJ2-2	CASRSVKETGELFF	TGTGCCAGCAGGTCCGTAAAGGAGACCGGGGAGCTGTTTTTT
TRBV28	-	many	TRBJ2-5	CASRETGPRTQYF	TGTGCCAGCAGGGAGACAGGTCCCCGTACCCAGTACTTC
TRBV5-1	-	-	TRBJ2-5	CASSLALVWETQYF	TGCGCCAGCAGCTTGGCCCTCGTCTGGGAGACCCAGTACTTC
TRBV11-2	TRBD1	many	TRBJ2-2	CASSRNRGSGELFF	TGTGCCAGCAGCAGGAACAGGGGAAGCGGGGAGCTGTTTTTT
TRBV30	TRBD1	few	TRBJ2-7	CAWSPGQGYEQYF	TGTGCCTGGAGTCCGGGACAGGGATACGAGCAGTACTTC
TRBV11-1	-	many	TRBJ1-2	CASSFSDSPRYYGYTF	TGTGCCAGCAGCTTCTCTGACAGCCCCCGCTACTATGGCTACACCTTC
TRBV6-1	-	many	TRBJ2-5	CASSEAGTTQYF	TGTGCCAGCAGTGAGGCCGGGACTACCCAGTACTTC
TRBV6-5	-	few	TRBJ2-7	CASSFGVSYEQYF	TGTGCCAGCAGTTTCGGGGTCTCCTACGAGCAGTACTTC